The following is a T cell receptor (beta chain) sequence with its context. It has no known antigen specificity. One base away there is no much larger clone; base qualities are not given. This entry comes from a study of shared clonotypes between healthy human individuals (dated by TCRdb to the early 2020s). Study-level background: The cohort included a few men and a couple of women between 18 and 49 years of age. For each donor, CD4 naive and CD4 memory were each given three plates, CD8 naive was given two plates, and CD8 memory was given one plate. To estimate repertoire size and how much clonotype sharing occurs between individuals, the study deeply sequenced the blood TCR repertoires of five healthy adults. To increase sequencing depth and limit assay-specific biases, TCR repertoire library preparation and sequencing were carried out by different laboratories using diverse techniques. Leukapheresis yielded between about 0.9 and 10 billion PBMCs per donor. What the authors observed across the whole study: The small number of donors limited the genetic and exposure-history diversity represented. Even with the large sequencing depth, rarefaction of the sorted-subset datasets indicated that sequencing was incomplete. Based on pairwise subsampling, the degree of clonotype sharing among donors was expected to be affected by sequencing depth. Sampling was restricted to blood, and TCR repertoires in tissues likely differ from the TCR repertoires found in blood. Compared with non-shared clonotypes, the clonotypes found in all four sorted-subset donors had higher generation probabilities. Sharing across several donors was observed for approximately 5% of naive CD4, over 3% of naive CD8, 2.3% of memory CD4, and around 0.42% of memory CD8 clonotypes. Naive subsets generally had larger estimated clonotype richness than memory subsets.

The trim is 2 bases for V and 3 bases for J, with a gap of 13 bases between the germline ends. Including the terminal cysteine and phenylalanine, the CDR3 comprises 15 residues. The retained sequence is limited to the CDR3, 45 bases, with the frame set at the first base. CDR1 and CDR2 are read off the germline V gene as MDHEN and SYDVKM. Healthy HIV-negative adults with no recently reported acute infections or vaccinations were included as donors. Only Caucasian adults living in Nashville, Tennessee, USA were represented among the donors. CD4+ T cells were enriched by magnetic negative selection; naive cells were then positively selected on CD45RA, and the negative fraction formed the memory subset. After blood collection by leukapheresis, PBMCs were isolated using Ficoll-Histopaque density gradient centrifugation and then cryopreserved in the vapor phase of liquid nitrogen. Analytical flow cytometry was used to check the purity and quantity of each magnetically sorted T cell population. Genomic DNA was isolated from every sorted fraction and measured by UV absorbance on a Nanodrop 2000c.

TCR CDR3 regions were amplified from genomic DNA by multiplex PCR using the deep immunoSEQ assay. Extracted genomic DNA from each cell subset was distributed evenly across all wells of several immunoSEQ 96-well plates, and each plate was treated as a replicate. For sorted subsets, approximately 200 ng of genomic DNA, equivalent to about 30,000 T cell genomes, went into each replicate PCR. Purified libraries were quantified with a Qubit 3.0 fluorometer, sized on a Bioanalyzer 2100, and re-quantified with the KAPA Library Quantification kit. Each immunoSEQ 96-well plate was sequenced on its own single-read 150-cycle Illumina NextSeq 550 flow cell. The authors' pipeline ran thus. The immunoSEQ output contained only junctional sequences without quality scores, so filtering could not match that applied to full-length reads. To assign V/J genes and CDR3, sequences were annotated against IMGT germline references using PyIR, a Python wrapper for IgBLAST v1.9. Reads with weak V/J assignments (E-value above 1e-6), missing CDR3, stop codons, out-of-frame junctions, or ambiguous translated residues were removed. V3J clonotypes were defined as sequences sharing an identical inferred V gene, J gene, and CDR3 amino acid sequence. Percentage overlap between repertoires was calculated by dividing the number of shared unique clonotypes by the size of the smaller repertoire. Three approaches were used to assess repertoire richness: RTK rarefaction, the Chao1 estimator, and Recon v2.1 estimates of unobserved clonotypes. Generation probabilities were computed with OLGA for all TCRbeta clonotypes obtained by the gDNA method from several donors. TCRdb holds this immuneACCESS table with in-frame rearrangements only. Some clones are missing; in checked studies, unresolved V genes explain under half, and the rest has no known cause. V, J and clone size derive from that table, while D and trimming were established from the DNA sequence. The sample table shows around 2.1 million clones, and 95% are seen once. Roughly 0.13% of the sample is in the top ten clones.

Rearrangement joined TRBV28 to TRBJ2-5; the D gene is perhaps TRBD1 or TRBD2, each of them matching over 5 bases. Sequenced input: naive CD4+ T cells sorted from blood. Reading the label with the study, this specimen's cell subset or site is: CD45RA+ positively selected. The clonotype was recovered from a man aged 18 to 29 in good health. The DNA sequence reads TGTGCCAGCAGTTTAGTTGGGGGTGGGAAAGAGACCCAGTACTTC. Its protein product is CASSLVGGGKETQYF.